The 21 T cell receptor beta chains listed next were all sequenced from one sample in a study of T cell changes during pregnancy in multiple sclerosis (dated by TCRdb to the late 2010s). Libraries were constructed by the immunoSEQ multiplex PCR assay. TCRdb obtained this table from immuneACCESS and retained in-frame rearrangements with V and J assigned. These tables miss some clones; where compared with another copy, unresolved V genes account for less than half of the shortfall, and the remainder is unexplained. The sample has around 30,000 clones on record, about nine tenths of them singletons. The top ten constitute around 4.1% of the sample. Material: CD8+ T cells from peripheral blood mononuclear cells, obtained in the second trimester of pregnancy. The source is a female donor with multiple sclerosis, enrolled in a pregnancy study.

The CDR3, as DNA: TGTGCCTGGATCATCTTGGTCGGGGTGGGAAACACTGAAGCTTTCTTT. Its protein product is CAWIILVGVGNTEAFF. The chain combines TRBV30 with TRBJ1-1; D gene uncertain. From germline, CDR1 is GTSNPN and CDR2 SVGIG (reference sequence). Deletions cut 4 bases from V and 2 bases from J, with 20 bases between. The CDR3 extends over 16 amino acids.

Here the CDR3 reads CASSPRTAISPPLFF. In DNA form, the CDR3 reads TGTGCCAGCAGTCCCAGGACAGCCATAAGCCCACCGCTGTTTTTT. The chain uses TRBV28 and TRBJ2-2, with D possibly TRBD1 on 6 matching bases. Germline lookup yields CDR1 MDHEN and CDR2 SYDVKM. The V end lost 5 bases, the J end lost 13 bases, and 23 bases lay between the germline ends. The CDR3 totals 15 residues.

The V call is TRBV6-5, the J call TRBJ1-2, with 11 bases matching TRBD1. V dropped 5 bases and J dropped 6; count of bases not matched to a gene: 8. CDR1 is MNHEY, CDR2 SVGAGI, per germline. The CDR3 totals 15 residues. The CDR3 coding sequence is TGTGCCAGCAGTCATGGACAGGGGGCTATAGATGGCTACACCTTC. Its protein product is CASSHGQGAIDGYTF.

The chain has TRBV6-5 and TRBJ2-7; perhaps TRBD2 as D (5 bases). V lost 0 bases to trimming and J lost 4 bases, with 13 bases between them. The germline gives CDR1 MNHEY, CDR2 SVGAGI. The CDR3 contains 15 residues. The CDR3 nucleotides are TGTGCCAGCAGTTACTCTTCGGGGTCGGGATACGAGCAGTACTTC. Translating it yields CASSYSSGSGYEQYF.

This rearrangement joins TRBV9 to TRBJ1-3; TRBD1 matches at 11 bases. Losses at the gene ends were 3 bases for V and 0 bases for J; bases not matched to a gene: 8. Germline V gives CDR1 SGDLS, CDR2 YYNGEE. There are 18 residues in the CDR3. The CDR3 protein is CASSEDRGLTLSGNTIYF. CDR3 DNA sequence: TGTGCCAGCAGCGAGGACAGGGGGCTGACTCTCTCTGGAAACACCATATATTTT.

V usage is TRBV29-1 and J usage is TRBJ2-7; 8 bases fit TRBD1. Germline values: CDR1 SQVTM, CDR2 ANQGSEA. V lost 2 bases to trimming and J lost 2 bases; unmatched junction nucleotides: 11. CDR3 size: 16 residues. For the CDR3, the DNA is TGCAGCGTTGAATCGAGGGGACAGGTGGGCCCCTACGAGCAGTACTTC. This translates into CSVESRGQVGPYEQYF.

The CDR3 DNA reads TGTGCCAGCAGTCTCTGGACAGGGAAGCTAGATACGCAGTATTTT. It specifies CASSLWTGKLDTQYF. This chain links TRBV27 with TRBJ2-3; 8 bases match TRBD1. Trimming took 5 bases from V and 5 from J; bases not matched to a gene: 9. From germline, CDR1 is MNHEY and CDR2 SMNVEV (reference sequence). The CDR3 totals 15 residues.

This clone is a singleton in its sample. The chain has TRBV13 and TRBJ2-1; perhaps TRBD2 as D (6 bases). CDR1 and CDR2 (germline): PRHDT, FYEKMQ (reference sequence). Trimming pared 2 bases from V and 5 bases from J, leaving 13 bases between. This CDR3 region has 15 residues. CDR3 bases: TGTGCCAGCAGCTTATTGCCTCAGCGGGACAATGAGCAGTTCTTC. Translating gives CASSLLPQRDNEQFF. Full variable domain (rest looked up from reference TRBV13 and TRBJ2-1): AAGVIQSPRHLIKEKRETATLKCYPIPRHDTVYWYQQGPGQDPQFLISFYEKMQSDKGSIPDRFSAQQFSDYHSELNMSSLELGDSALYFCASSLLPQRDNEQFFGPGTRLTVL.

This rearrangement joins TRBV9 to TRBJ1-1, with D uncertain. With 3 bases removed from V and 3 bases from J, the gap between germline ends came to 9 bases. The CDR3 has 13 amino acids. The V gene's germline CDR1 is SGDLS and CDR2 YYNGEE. CDR3 DNA: TGTGCCAGCAGCGCCCGGGTCGACACTGAAGCTTTCTTT. This gives the protein CASSARVDTEAFF.

The V and J genes are TRBV19 and TRBJ2-2; D is uncertain. Deletions cut 6 bases from V and 5 bases from J, with 10 bases between. Germline V gives CDR1 LNHDA, CDR2 SQIVND (reference sequence). The CDR3 is 13 residues long. The CDR3 nucleotides are TGTGCCAGTAGGCACCGTGAGACCGGGGAGCTGTTTTTT. This codes for CASRHRETGELFF.

This clone occurred a few times. Other DNA sequences in the same sample also yield this CDR3. V and J are TRBV7-2 and TRBJ2-2; D is unresolved. This CDR3 spans 12 amino acids. The V end lost 5 bases, the J end lost 5 bases, and 6 bases lay between the germline ends. From germline, CDR1 is SGHTA and CDR2 FQGNSA. CDR3 in DNA: TGTGCCAGCAGCCCAGGAACCGGGGAGCTGTTTTTT. Translating it yields CASSPGTGELFF.

The chain couples TRBV27 to TRBJ2-1; 13 bases fit TRBD2. Germline-derived CDR1 and CDR2 are MNHEY and SMNVEV (reference sequence). Trimming cost V 1 base and J 5 bases; bases outside gene matches: 2. This CDR3 is built from 16 residues. In DNA, the CDR3 is TGTGCCAGCAGTTTATTGGGACTAGCGGGACACAATGAGCAGTTCTTC. Translating gives CASSLLGLAGHNEQFF.

CDR3 sequence (DNA): TGTGCCAGCAGTCGAGGGACAGACCGATCTATGAACACTGAAGCTTTCTTT. It encodes CASSRGTDRSMNTEAFF. The chain links TRBV6-4 to TRBJ1-1; 7 positions match TRBD1. The CDR3 runs 17 residues. Looked up from germline, CDR1 is MRHNA and CDR2 is SNTAGT. V was pared by 5 bases and J by 0 bases, with 12 bases of the junction left unmatched.

The chain links TRBV11-2 to TRBJ2-2, with D possibly matching TRBD2 (5 bases). Per the germline V gene, CDR1 is SGHAT and CDR2 is FQNNGV. This CDR3 has 17 residues. V was cut by 5 bases and J by 1 base, with 17 bases left in between. The CDR3 DNA reads TGTGCCAGCAGCAACACGTTGGAAGGGAGGAACACCGGGGAGCTGTTTTTT. It is translated as CASSNTLEGRNTGELFF.

This chain connects TRBV10-3 to TRBJ1-5; 10 nucleotides line up with TRBD1. The CDR3 runs to 15 residues. Germline lookup yields CDR1 ENHRY and CDR2 SYGVKD. V was pared by 4 bases and J by 7 bases, with 7 bases of the junction left unmatched. The CDR3 DNA reads as TGTGCCATCAGTGGTTCGACAGGGGGCAGGCAGCCCCAGCATTTT. It encodes CAISGSTGGRQPQHF.

The chain has TRBV21-1 and TRBJ1-5; the D segment call TRBD1 is taken from the table without a DNA check. TRBV21-1 is labeled a pseudogene. CDR3 length: 15 amino acids. DNA for the CDR3: TGTGCCAGCAGCAAAATTGCGACAGGCAATCAGCCCCAGCATTTT. It codes for CASSKIATGNQPQHF.

The chain links TRBV11-2 to TRBJ2-3; D perhaps matches TRBD2 (7 bases). Germline values: CDR1 SGHAT, CDR2 FQNNGV. V shed 7 bases and J shed 1 base, with 15 bases lying between them. The CDR3 runs 15 residues. The CDR3, as DNA: TGTGCCAGCATCGGAAGGGGGGGAGGCACAGATACGCAGTATTTT. Protein: CASIGRGGGTDTQYF.

This clone is medium-sized. The rearrangement links TRBV4-1 to TRBJ1-5; 7 bases map to TRBD1. The CDR3 contains 15 residues. CDR1 MGHRA and CDR2 YSYEKL come from the germline V gene. Germline trimming cut 1 base from V and 7 bases from J; bases unmatched to any gene: 7. CDR3 sequence: CASSQVTGFNQPQHF. The CDR3 region has the DNA TGCGCCAGCAGCCAAGTGACAGGGTTCAACCAGCCCCAGCATTTT.

The chain recombines TRBV5-1 with TRBJ2-7; 9 nucleotides agree with TRBD1. Trimming removed 4 bases from V and 2 bases from J; junction bases left unmatched: 4. The CDR3 runs 14 residues. Germline CDR1 SGHRS, CDR2 YFSETQ. The CDR3 here is CASSVDRGPYEQYF. The CDR3, as DNA: TGCGCCAGCAGCGTGGACAGGGGCCCCTACGAGCAGTACTTC.

The chain combines TRBV4-1 with TRBJ2-7, with TRBD1 matching 9 bases. Losses at the gene ends were 4 bases for V and 2 bases for J; bases not matched to a gene: 3. Germline CDR1 is MGHRA and CDR2 is YSYEKL. CDR3 length: 14 residues. CDR3 in DNA: TGCGCCAGCAGCCCGGACAGGGGCACCTACGAGCAGTACTTC. Translated: CASSPDRGTYEQYF.

The sample holds a few counts of this clone. The chain carries TRBV7-7 and TRBJ2-1; TRBD2 aligns across 8 bases. V lost 1 base and J lost 4; bases outside the gene matches: 3. Germline assignment: CDR1 SSHAT and CDR2 FNYEAQ (reference sequence). The CDR3 is made up of 15 amino acids. The CDR3 region has the DNA TGTGCCAGCAGCTTAGAACTAGCGGTTTACAATGAGCAGTTCTTC. Translating it yields CASSLELAVYNEQFF. Using reference TRBV7-7 and TRBJ2-1 for the parts outside the CDR3, the full variable domain is GAGVSQSPRYKVTKRGQDVTLRCDPISSHATLYWYQQALGQGPEFLTYFNYEAQPDKSGLPSDRFSAERPEGSISTLTIQRTEQRDSAMYRCASSLELAVYNEQFFGPGTRLTVL.